This TCR beta chain was obtained from a study of T-cell reconstitution after alpha-beta-depleted transplantation in children. Library preparation (for TCRbeta) was performed with unique molecular identifiers. MiXCR, applied by TCRdb to the PCR reads, yields one record per CDR3 protein. This table has 350,000 to 450,000 distinct CDR3 sequences, 20% appearing once. CDR1 is MNHEY, CDR2 SVGEGT, per germline. The CDR3 runs to 15 residues. With 6 bases clipped from V and 6 bases from J, the junction kept 11 bases outside the gene matches. The sample in question was PBMCs from the stem cell graft donor, obtained from the stem cell graft. The receptor was isolated from a human donor who donated a stem cell graft to a child with acute myeloid leukemia. The V call is TRBV6-2 or TRBV6-3, the J call TRBJ2-3, with 8 bases lining up with TRBD2. The CDR3 reads CASRLAAPRWDTQYF. The CDR3 DNA is TGTGCCAGCAGACTAGCGGCACCGAGATGGGATACGCAGTATTTT.